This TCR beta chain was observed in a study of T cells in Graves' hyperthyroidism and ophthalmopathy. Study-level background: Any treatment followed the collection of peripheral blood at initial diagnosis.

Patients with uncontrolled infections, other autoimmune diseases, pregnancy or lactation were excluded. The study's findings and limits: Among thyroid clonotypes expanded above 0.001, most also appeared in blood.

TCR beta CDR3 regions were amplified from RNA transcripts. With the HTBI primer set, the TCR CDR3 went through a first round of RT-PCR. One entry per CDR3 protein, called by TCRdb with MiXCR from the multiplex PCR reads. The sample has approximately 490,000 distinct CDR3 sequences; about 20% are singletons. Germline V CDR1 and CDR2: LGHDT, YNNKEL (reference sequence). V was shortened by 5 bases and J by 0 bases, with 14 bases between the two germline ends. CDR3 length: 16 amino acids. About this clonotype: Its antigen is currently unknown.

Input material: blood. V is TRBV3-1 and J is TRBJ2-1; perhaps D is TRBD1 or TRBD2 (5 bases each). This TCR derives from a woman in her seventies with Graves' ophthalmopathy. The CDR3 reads CASSGRGLRSYNEQFF. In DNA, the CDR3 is TGTGCCAGCAGCGGTCGGGGCCTTCGCTCCTACAATGAGCAGTTCTTC.